A single T cell receptor (beta chain) is shown here with its context. The target antigen is unknown. The data were taken from a study of human T cells and chemical hapten exposure. Study as a whole: The sensitizing agent was 2% DPC, placed on around 2 cm by around 2 cm of upper inner arm skin. Overall study findings and caveats: Expanded TCR sets contained significantly more large CDR3 similarity clusters than controls.

Germline values: CDR1 SQVTM, CDR2 ANQGSEA. This CDR3 has 13 residues. Trimming pared 3 bases from V and 4 bases from J, leaving 12 bases between. Noted time point: pre-sensitization, week 0. Treatment here: therapeutic diphenylcyclopropenone sensitization with weekly scalp DPC. Individual cDNA molecules received unique molecular identifiers in the library. Original analysis: A per-sample median of around 88,000 TCRs was observed, with counts ranging from about 20,000 to 750,000. One entry per CDR3 protein, called by TCRdb with MiXCR from the RACE reads. The V and J calls reflect TCRdb's pipeline rather than the authors' work. The sample has 380,000 or so distinct CDR3 sequences, about 5% seen once; the top ten hold about 8.2%.

The chain joins TRBV29-1 to TRBJ1-1; weak D call: TRBD1 (5 bases). The sample was whole blood, taken in connection with sensitization to the hapten diphenylcyclopropenone (DPC). This TCR was sampled from a woman under 30 with alopecia areata. Some clones in this sample may be carry-over from other donors' samples. The CDR3 DNA reads TGCAGCGTTGAGAGGCAGGGAGGCACTGAAGCTTTCTTT. Protein sequence: CSVERQGGTEAFF. Full variable domain (missing parts from reference TRBV29-1 and TRBJ1-1): SAVISQKPSRDICQRGTSLTIQCQVDSQVTMMFWYRQQPGQSLTLIATANQGSEATYESGFVIDKFPISRPNLTFSTLTVSNMSPEDSSIYLCSVERQGGTEAFFGQGTRLTVV.